This T cell receptor beta chain derives from a study of memory CD4+ T cells and cytomegalovirus serostatus (dated by TCRdb to about 2019). As for the study more broadly: A total of around 35 healthy Belgian adults, of whom 9 were CMV seropositive and about 24 were CMV seronegative, were included in the cohort. The study sequenced CD4+ memory TCRbeta repertoires of a Belgian cohort with known cytomegalovirus serostatus to replicate a published TCR-based CMV serostatus classifier.

Reading from cysteine to phenylalanine, the CDR3 counts 15 amino acids. CDR3 DNA is the only sequence kept; it has 45 bases, read in frame from the first base. The junction carries 11 bases between V and J, which are trimmed by 3 bases and 2 bases respectively. CDR1 and CDR2 were assigned from the germline V gene as SNHLY and FYNNEI. The Quick-DNA Microprep Kit was used to extract genomic DNA from the sorted cells. Amplification of TCRbeta DNA was done with the immunoSEQ hsTCRbeta kit, following the protocol from the manufacturer. TCRbeta libraries were sequenced on an Illumina MiSeq instrument. In the paper's pipeline: After out-of-frame sequences were removed, 2,204,828 distinct TCRbeta sequences remained, averaging around 67,000 per individual. Each individual was scored by the count of about 150 previously reported CMV-associated TCRbeta sequences and the total productive distinct TCRbeta count. A beta-binomial model was reimplemented in Python, and scikit-learn random forests with default parameters were trained on US cohort data. Classifier performance on the Belgian cohort was summarized as median AUC with percentile confidence intervals over 10,000 bootstrap iterations. TCRdb carries this immuneACCESS record with in-frame sequences only. Its versions omit some clonotypes, under half of them owing to an unresolved V gene in the studies checked, with the rest unexplained. V and J calls and clone size are copied from that table; D and trimming were computed from the DNA. For this sample there are 75,000 to 90,000 clones; 80% appear just once. The biggest ten clones account for around 0.77% of the sample.

A FACSAria II was used to sort memory CD4+ T cells, defined as single viable CD3+CD4+CD8-CD45RO+ cells. CMV serostatus was assessed using a Roche Elecsys assay, by which serum IgG against CMV pp150, pp28, p38 and p52 was detected. After the samples were thawed, total CD4+ T cells were enriched through positive selection using CD4 magnetic microbeads. The samples came from a separate study whose specific focus was interrogating the CD4+ T cell memory repertoire. Peripheral blood mononuclear cells were isolated and cryopreserved following standard operating procedures; serum was stored at -80 °C. CD3-PerCP (BW264/56), CD4-APC (RPA-T4), CD45RO-PE (UCHT1) and CD8-Pacific Orange (3B5) antibodies were used for staining, and non-viable cells were excluded with Sytox blue. What the work shows at the level of the full study, not this receptor alone: Among the 164 previously reported CMV-associated TCRbeta sequences, approximately 70 showed up in the CD4+ memory repertoires, with each one found in between one and five individuals. For predicting CMV serostatus, the median bootstrapped AUC was roughly 0.95 using the original framework and around 0.9 using a US-trained random forest. The original-framework classifier achieved a median bootstrapped AUC of around 0.95 with a 95% CI of 0.76-1.00 on the Belgian cohort. Only CD4+CD45RO+ memory cells were sequenced, unlike the original study, which covered naive and memory CD4+ and CD8+ populations. The results were read as suggesting that the CMV-associated TCR signature is, for the most part, present in the CD4+ memory repertoire.

In the case of this clone: Its antigen specificity is not known. Qualities for individual bases were not recorded, and no much larger clone is one base off.

The chain links TRBV2 with TRBJ1-5, with the D gene not clear enough to name. The sequence was collected from an adult in good health and CMV-seronegative. Sequences were obtained from memory CD4+ T cells from blood. The bases read TGTGCCAGCAGTGAGGTGGGTAGGCGCAATCAGCCCCAGCATTTT. It encodes CASSEVGRRNQPQHF. This CDR3, with the reference TRBV2 and TRBJ1-5 proteins standing in past its ends, gives the full variable domain EPEVTQTPSHQVTQMGQEVILRCVPISNHLYFYWYRQILGQKVEFLVSFYNNEISEKSEIFDDQFSVERPDGSNFTLKIRSTKLEDSAMYFCASSEVGRRNQPQHFGDGTRLSIL.